The following is a T cell receptor beta chain sequence with its context. The data were obtained in a study of blood T cell repertoires in COVID-19. As for the study in general: Nucleic acid was either cDNA or gDNA, and it came from T cells, B-cell-depleted T cells, or PBMCs.

Sequenced by immunoSEQ multiplex PCR; TCRdb stores in-frame clones only, minus some. Seen here are about 140,000 clones, around 83% observed once, and the top ten hold more than 8.5%. CDR3 length: 17 residues. This receptor was identified in a man between 60 and 75 years old with active or convalescent COVID-19. Material: peripheral blood. J is TRBJ1-2 and V is TRBV21-1; the table's D call of TRBD1 was not tested on the DNA. TRBV21-1 corresponds to a pseudogene. CDR3 sequence reads: CASSKRLPSRTGYGYTF. The CDR3 coding sequence is TGTGCCAGCAGCAAAAGGTTGCCCTCCCGGACAGGGTATGGCTACACCTTC.